The clone carrying this T cell receptor (beta chain) was picked up a small number of times. Its matching antigen is unknown. The trim removed 7 bases at V and 3 bases at J, leaving 12 bases unmatched. The CDR3 loop spans 15 amino acids. 5'RACE primed from the constant segment yielded TCR alpha and TCR beta cDNA libraries bearing sample barcodes and UMIs. Each CDR3 protein gets one entry after TCRdb re-called the 5' RACE reads with MiXCR. This sample has under 400,000 distinct CDR3 sequences, with over 20% found just once. The sample originates from a study of T-cell memory formation after mild COVID-19. Study in general: Each donor largely had its own TCR clusters. Study outcomes and limitations: SARS-CoV-2 specificity of second-wave clones peaking day 37 was unconfirmed. Some clones that responded were present in memory (sampled pre-infection), which suggests cross-reactive memory joined.

The origin of this receptor is an adult woman who had mild COVID-19 (a few samples of this study predate the infection). Cell type and time point are not known. The rearrangement links TRBV12-3 or TRBV12-4 to TRBJ2-7; TRBD1 agrees at 7 bases. Sequencing was performed on PBMCs or a T cell subset sorted from them (not recorded which). The CDR3 sequence: CASTRQGSSYYEQYF. The CDR3 DNA sequence: TGTGCCAGCACCCGACAGGGTTCTAGCTACTACGAGCAGTACTTC.